This T cell receptor (beta chain) came from a study of T cell repertoires in cytomegalovirus infection. Study at large: In the study, CMV epitopes included recently identified HLA-C-restricted and well-studied HLA-B-restricted ones. An indication of both CMV infection and matching HLA type came from public TCR beta signatures. Study-level findings and limits: Cumulative public TCR beta family frequency identified carriers of CMV plus the relevant HLA. What dominated the ex vivo response were HLA-C-restricted CMV-specific TCR beta clonotypes.

V lost 0 bases and J lost 4; bases outside the gene matches: 12. Germline CDR1 and CDR2: LGHNA and YNFKEQ. CDR3 length: 17 residues. This clonotype was observed many times. As yet, its antigen is unknown. One entry per CDR3 protein, called by TCRdb with MiXCR from the reads. The sample includes about 830,000 distinct CDR3 sequences, roughly 33% of them seen just once. The chain recombines TRBV4-2 with TRBJ2-7, with 7 bases that match TRBD2. Sequencing was performed on cultured CD8+ T cells from PBMCs, taken from culture after CMV antigen stimulation. The receptor was isolated from a human donor in good health (CMV status not recorded). Some clones in this sample may be carry-over from other donors' samples. The CDR3, as DNA: TGTGCCAGCAGCCAAGATATACAGGCGGGGGAATTATACGAGCAGTACTTC. This translates into CASSQDIQAGELYEQYF.